A selection of T cell receptor beta chains follows, all from one sample in a study of Graves' ophthalmopathy and Graves' hyperthyroidism. TCRdb re-derived calls from the multiplex PCR reads in MiXCR, one entry per CDR3 protein. The table shows about 390,000 distinct CDR3 sequences, with over 15% occurring only once. What was sequenced was peripheral blood. The receptors here all came from a woman younger than 30 with stable Graves' hyperthyroidism. Each CDR3 is given with its conserved first and last residue. A D gene is named only where the DNA matches it firmly. A clone size is listed for some rows: how often the clone was seen (once, few, many), or a class if it is expanded.

clone_size | j_call | v_call | d_call | cdr3_nt | cdr3_aa
many | TRBJ1-1 | TRBV10-2 | . | TGCGCCAGCAGTGAGGTACAGTCAAACCTCAGGAACACTGAAGCTTTCTTT | CASSEVQSNLRNTEAFF
many | TRBJ2-2 | TRBV6-2/TRBV6-3 | . | TGTGCCAGCAGTTATTTTGGAGGGCGGAACACCGGGGAGCTGTTTTTT | CASSYFGGRNTGELFF
many | TRBJ2-5 | TRBV6-1 | . | TGTGCCAGCAGTGGATCGGCGCAAGAGACCCAGTACTTC | CASSGSAQETQYF
many | TRBJ1-5 | TRBV15 | TRBD1 | TGTGCCACCAGCAGATGGGTCGGACAGGGGAATCAGCCCCAGCATTTT | CATSRWVGQGNQPQHF
many | TRBJ1-2 | TRBV12-5 | . | TGTGCTAGTGGCCTGACAGAGAACTATGGCTACACCTTC | CASGLTENYGYTF
. | TRBJ2-5 | TRBV12-3/TRBV12-4 | TRBD2 | TGTGCCAGCAGTTTGGGACTAGCGGGGGGGCAGGGGCAAGAGACCCAGTACTTC | CASSLGLAGGQGQETQYF
many | TRBJ2-5 | TRBV20-1 | . | TGCAGTGCCTTCCCCACGTCGGAGACCCAGTACTTC | CSAFPTSETQYF
few | TRBJ1-3 | TRBV18 | . | TGTGCCAGCTCACCACCTAGCAACAATGGAAACACCATATATTTT | CASSPPSNNGNTIYF
. | TRBJ1-5 | TRBV6-2/TRBV6-3 | . | TGTGCCAGCAGGGTTATGGGCCCCTATAGCAATCAGCCCCAGCATTTT | CASRVMGPYSNQPQHF
few | TRBJ2-7 | TRBV7-9 | . | TGTGCCAGCAGCCCCCTTCGGGGGACCCTCCAGTACTTC | CASSPLRGTLQYF
many | TRBJ1-6 | TRBV6-1 | . | TGTGCCAGTAGACCCCGACAGGCGAATTCACCCCTCCACTTT | CASRPRQANSPLHF
many | TRBJ2-7 | TRBV6-5 | . | TGTGCCAGCAGTTACTTAGCTCCCGACTCCTACGAGCAGTACTTC | CASSYLAPDSYEQYF
. | TRBJ1-5 | TRBV2 | TRBD1 | TGTGCCAGCAGTCCCGGGACAGGGAATTTCAATCAGCCCCAGCATTTT | CASSPGTGNFNQPQHF
few | TRBJ2-2 | TRBV11-2 | . | TGTGCCAGCAGCTTGGGACACTCCACCGGGGAGCTGTTTTTT | CASSLGHSTGELFF
many | TRBJ2-7 | TRBV18 | . | TGTGCCAGCTCACCTATAGGGGGAAGCTACGAGCAGTACTTC | CASSPIGGSYEQYF
many | TRBJ2-5 | TRBV7-2 | TRBD2 | TGTGCCAGCAGCTTAGCGGGACTAGGACGGGAGACCCAGTACTTC | CASSLAGLGRETQYF
many | TRBJ1-1 | TRBV7-3 | . | TGTGCCAGCAGCCCGAGTGGGGGCCCTGAAGCTTTCTTT | CASSPSGGPEAFF
many | TRBJ1-6 | TRBV5-6 | TRBD1 | TGTGCCAGCAGCTGGGGGACAGAAAATTCACCCCTCCACTTT | CASSWGTENSPLHF
. | TRBJ2-7 | TRBV6-1 | TRBD2 | TGTGCCAGCAGGCTAGCTAGCGGTTACGAGCAGTACTTC | CASRLASGYEQYF
. | TRBJ2-7 | TRBV5-1 | . | TGCGCCAGCAGCTTGGCTATAGGGCCAAGCCTCGGCGAGCAGTACTTC | CASSLAIGPSLGEQYF
. | TRBJ1-1 | TRBV19 | . | TGTGCCAGTAGTATAAGTGAAAACACTGAAGCTTTCTTT | CASSISENTEAFF
. | TRBJ2-7 | TRBV19 | . | TGTGCCAGTAGTAAGGGCTACGACTACGAGCAGTACTTC | CASSKGYDYEQYF
. | TRBJ1-1 | TRBV27 | . | TGTGCCAGCAGTTTGGTGAGACCCTTGAACACTGAAGCTTTCTTT | CASSLVRPLNTEAFF
. | TRBJ2-5 | TRBV12-3/TRBV12-4 | . | TGTGCCACCTCTAAATATCGACAAGAGACCCAGTACTTC | CATSKYRQETQYF
. | TRBJ2-5 | TRBV2 | . | TGTGCCAGCAGTGATCCGAGCCAAGAGACCCAGTACTTC | CASSDPSQETQYF
few | TRBJ2-2 | TRBV11-1 | . | TGTGCCAGCAGCTTAAGGCAGGCCCCTTTGTCCGGGGAGCTGTTTTTT | CASSLRQAPLSGELFF
. | TRBJ2-3 | TRBV11-2 | TRBD1 | TGTGCCAGCAGCCCCCAGTGGGTGGGACAGGGGTCCACAGATACGCAGTATTTT | CASSPQWVGQGSTDTQYF
many | TRBJ2-5 | TRBV2 | . | TGTGCCAGCAGTGATTTGGGGGTCCGAGAGACCCAGTACTTC | CASSDLGVRETQYF
many | TRBJ1-2 | TRBV2 | TRBD1 | TGTGCCACCAGACAGGGGGGACCTAACTATGGCTACACCTTC | CATRQGGPNYGYTF
many | TRBJ2-5 | TRBV6-1 | . | TGTGCCAGCAAGGTTCCGCAAGAGACCCAGTACTTC | CASKVPQETQYF
many | TRBJ1-5 | TRBV24-1 | TRBD1 | TGTGCCACCAGTGACTCCGGACAGGGGAAACAGCCCCAGCATTTT | CATSDSGQGKQPQHF
many | TRBJ1-1 | TRBV2 | . | TGTGCCAGCAGACCTCTAACCGGCCGGAACACTGAAGCTTTCTTT | CASRPLTGRNTEAFF
many | TRBJ2-7 | TRBV6-1 | TRBD2 | TGTGCCAGCATGGGGGATAGCGGGGGGGCAGGTGAGCAGTACTTC | CASMGDSGGAGEQYF
many | TRBJ1-5 | TRBV6-2/TRBV6-3 | TRBD1 | TGTGCCAGCAGAACAGGGACAGGGGGCAATCAGCCCCAGCATTTT | CASRTGTGGNQPQHF
once | TRBJ2-2 | TRBV6-1 | . | TGTGCCAGCAGTGAAGGAGAGCGAGGGAGAGGGGCCTTCCGCGGGCTGTTTTTT | CASSEGERGRGAFRGLFF
many | TRBJ1-3 | TRBV11-2 | . | TGTGCCAGCAGCATGGACAGCTCTGGAAACACCATATATTTT | CASSMDSSGNTIYF
many | TRBJ2-7 | TRBV12-3/TRBV12-4 | . | TGTGCCAGCGGTGATAGCGGCTCCTACGAGCAGTACTTC | CASGDSGSYEQYF
many | TRBJ1-1 | TRBV7-2 | . | TGTGCCAGCAGCCCGATGATCCAACAGGGTGAAGCTTTCTTT | CASSPMIQQGEAFF
many | TRBJ2-2 | TRBV20-1 | . | TGCAGTGCTCCCGGGGCAGGACTACGTACCGGGGAGCTGTTTTTT | CSAPGAGLRTGELFF
. | TRBJ1-1 | TRBV7-2 | TRBD1 | TGTGCCAGCAGCCGGGACAGGTCCGACACTGAAGCTTTCTTT | CASSRDRSDTEAFF
many | TRBJ1-2 | TRBV19 | . | TGTGCCAGTGAAAGACAGGTATCACATGGCTACACCTTC | CASERQVSHGYTF
many | TRBJ1-6 | TRBV5-5 | . | TGTGCCAGCAGCTTACCACGGGTTGTGGCCCTCCACTTT | CASSLPRVVALHF
many | TRBJ1-5 | TRBV6-1 | . | TGTGCCAGCAGTGTGGGGGGAAATAGCAATCAGCCCCAGCATTTT | CASSVGGNSNQPQHF
many | TRBJ1-1 | TRBV19 | TRBD1 | TGTGCCAGTACCCCTAACCTTGGGAGGGACAGAGGGACTGAAGCTTTCTTT | CASTPNLGRDRGTEAFF
many | TRBJ1-1 | TRBV19 | . | TGTGCCAGTACCCCTGGGGGAAACACTGAAGCTTTCTTT | CASTPGGNTEAFF
many | TRBJ2-2 | TRBV12-3/TRBV12-4 | . | TGTGCCAGCACCCCATTGGTCACCGGGGAGCTGTTTTTT | CASTPLVTGELFF
few | TRBJ2-7 | TRBV4-1 | TRBD1 | TGCGCCAGCAGCTACCTTTCGGGACAGAACTACGAGCAGTACTTC | CASSYLSGQNYEQYF
many | TRBJ1-5 | TRBV6-5 | . | TGTGCCAGCAGTTACTCAAAACAGTTCAATCAGCCCCAGCATTTT | CASSYSKQFNQPQHF
many | TRBJ2-5 | TRBV11-3 | TRBD1 | TGTGCCAGCAGCCGGCGGGACAGGGATTTGGAGACCCAGTACTTC | CASSRRDRDLETQYF
many | TRBJ1-5 | TRBV15 | TRBD1 | TGTGCCACCAGCAGGCTAAGGGGGCGCGGGAATCAGCCCCAGCATTTT | CATSRLRGRGNQPQHF
many | TRBJ1-2 | TRBV10-3 | TRBD1 | TGTGCCATCAGGATACAGGGGAGCTATGGCTACACCTTC | CAIRIQGSYGYTF
many | TRBJ1-6 | TRBV18 | TRBD1 | TGTGCCAGCTCACCAAAGGGGGCCAATAATTCACCCCTCCACTTT | CASSPKGANNSPLHF
many | TRBJ2-5 | TRBV10-1 | TRBD1 | TGCGCCAGCGCCCGGGACAGGGGCCAAGAGACCCAGTACTTC | CASARDRGQETQYF
. | TRBJ2-7 | TRBV5-1 | TRBD1 | TGCGCCAGCAGCCCAGGGACAGAATACGAGCAGTGCTTC | CASSPGTEYEQCF
many | TRBJ1-1 | TRBV15 | . | TGTGCCACCAGCCCCCGGGGGCTGAACACTGAAGCTTTCTTT | CATSPRGLNTEAFF
. | TRBJ2-7 | TRBV3-1 | . | TGTGCCAGCAGCCAAGTCGCGTGCTACTACGAGCAGTACTTC | CASSQVACYYEQYF
many | TRBJ1-2 | TRBV4-1 | . | TGCGCCAGCAGCTCCCCGCAGGGACCCAAGGACTATGGCTACACCTTC | CASSSPQGPKDYGYTF
many | TRBJ2-5 | TRBV6-2/TRBV6-3 | . | TGTGCCAGCACCCCCCAGGGAAGTTGGGAGACCCAGTACTTC | CASTPQGSWETQYF
many | TRBJ1-2 | TRBV24-1 | TRBD1 | TGTGCCACCAGTCAGGACAGGGGGCCTGGCTACACCTTC | CATSQDRGPGYTF